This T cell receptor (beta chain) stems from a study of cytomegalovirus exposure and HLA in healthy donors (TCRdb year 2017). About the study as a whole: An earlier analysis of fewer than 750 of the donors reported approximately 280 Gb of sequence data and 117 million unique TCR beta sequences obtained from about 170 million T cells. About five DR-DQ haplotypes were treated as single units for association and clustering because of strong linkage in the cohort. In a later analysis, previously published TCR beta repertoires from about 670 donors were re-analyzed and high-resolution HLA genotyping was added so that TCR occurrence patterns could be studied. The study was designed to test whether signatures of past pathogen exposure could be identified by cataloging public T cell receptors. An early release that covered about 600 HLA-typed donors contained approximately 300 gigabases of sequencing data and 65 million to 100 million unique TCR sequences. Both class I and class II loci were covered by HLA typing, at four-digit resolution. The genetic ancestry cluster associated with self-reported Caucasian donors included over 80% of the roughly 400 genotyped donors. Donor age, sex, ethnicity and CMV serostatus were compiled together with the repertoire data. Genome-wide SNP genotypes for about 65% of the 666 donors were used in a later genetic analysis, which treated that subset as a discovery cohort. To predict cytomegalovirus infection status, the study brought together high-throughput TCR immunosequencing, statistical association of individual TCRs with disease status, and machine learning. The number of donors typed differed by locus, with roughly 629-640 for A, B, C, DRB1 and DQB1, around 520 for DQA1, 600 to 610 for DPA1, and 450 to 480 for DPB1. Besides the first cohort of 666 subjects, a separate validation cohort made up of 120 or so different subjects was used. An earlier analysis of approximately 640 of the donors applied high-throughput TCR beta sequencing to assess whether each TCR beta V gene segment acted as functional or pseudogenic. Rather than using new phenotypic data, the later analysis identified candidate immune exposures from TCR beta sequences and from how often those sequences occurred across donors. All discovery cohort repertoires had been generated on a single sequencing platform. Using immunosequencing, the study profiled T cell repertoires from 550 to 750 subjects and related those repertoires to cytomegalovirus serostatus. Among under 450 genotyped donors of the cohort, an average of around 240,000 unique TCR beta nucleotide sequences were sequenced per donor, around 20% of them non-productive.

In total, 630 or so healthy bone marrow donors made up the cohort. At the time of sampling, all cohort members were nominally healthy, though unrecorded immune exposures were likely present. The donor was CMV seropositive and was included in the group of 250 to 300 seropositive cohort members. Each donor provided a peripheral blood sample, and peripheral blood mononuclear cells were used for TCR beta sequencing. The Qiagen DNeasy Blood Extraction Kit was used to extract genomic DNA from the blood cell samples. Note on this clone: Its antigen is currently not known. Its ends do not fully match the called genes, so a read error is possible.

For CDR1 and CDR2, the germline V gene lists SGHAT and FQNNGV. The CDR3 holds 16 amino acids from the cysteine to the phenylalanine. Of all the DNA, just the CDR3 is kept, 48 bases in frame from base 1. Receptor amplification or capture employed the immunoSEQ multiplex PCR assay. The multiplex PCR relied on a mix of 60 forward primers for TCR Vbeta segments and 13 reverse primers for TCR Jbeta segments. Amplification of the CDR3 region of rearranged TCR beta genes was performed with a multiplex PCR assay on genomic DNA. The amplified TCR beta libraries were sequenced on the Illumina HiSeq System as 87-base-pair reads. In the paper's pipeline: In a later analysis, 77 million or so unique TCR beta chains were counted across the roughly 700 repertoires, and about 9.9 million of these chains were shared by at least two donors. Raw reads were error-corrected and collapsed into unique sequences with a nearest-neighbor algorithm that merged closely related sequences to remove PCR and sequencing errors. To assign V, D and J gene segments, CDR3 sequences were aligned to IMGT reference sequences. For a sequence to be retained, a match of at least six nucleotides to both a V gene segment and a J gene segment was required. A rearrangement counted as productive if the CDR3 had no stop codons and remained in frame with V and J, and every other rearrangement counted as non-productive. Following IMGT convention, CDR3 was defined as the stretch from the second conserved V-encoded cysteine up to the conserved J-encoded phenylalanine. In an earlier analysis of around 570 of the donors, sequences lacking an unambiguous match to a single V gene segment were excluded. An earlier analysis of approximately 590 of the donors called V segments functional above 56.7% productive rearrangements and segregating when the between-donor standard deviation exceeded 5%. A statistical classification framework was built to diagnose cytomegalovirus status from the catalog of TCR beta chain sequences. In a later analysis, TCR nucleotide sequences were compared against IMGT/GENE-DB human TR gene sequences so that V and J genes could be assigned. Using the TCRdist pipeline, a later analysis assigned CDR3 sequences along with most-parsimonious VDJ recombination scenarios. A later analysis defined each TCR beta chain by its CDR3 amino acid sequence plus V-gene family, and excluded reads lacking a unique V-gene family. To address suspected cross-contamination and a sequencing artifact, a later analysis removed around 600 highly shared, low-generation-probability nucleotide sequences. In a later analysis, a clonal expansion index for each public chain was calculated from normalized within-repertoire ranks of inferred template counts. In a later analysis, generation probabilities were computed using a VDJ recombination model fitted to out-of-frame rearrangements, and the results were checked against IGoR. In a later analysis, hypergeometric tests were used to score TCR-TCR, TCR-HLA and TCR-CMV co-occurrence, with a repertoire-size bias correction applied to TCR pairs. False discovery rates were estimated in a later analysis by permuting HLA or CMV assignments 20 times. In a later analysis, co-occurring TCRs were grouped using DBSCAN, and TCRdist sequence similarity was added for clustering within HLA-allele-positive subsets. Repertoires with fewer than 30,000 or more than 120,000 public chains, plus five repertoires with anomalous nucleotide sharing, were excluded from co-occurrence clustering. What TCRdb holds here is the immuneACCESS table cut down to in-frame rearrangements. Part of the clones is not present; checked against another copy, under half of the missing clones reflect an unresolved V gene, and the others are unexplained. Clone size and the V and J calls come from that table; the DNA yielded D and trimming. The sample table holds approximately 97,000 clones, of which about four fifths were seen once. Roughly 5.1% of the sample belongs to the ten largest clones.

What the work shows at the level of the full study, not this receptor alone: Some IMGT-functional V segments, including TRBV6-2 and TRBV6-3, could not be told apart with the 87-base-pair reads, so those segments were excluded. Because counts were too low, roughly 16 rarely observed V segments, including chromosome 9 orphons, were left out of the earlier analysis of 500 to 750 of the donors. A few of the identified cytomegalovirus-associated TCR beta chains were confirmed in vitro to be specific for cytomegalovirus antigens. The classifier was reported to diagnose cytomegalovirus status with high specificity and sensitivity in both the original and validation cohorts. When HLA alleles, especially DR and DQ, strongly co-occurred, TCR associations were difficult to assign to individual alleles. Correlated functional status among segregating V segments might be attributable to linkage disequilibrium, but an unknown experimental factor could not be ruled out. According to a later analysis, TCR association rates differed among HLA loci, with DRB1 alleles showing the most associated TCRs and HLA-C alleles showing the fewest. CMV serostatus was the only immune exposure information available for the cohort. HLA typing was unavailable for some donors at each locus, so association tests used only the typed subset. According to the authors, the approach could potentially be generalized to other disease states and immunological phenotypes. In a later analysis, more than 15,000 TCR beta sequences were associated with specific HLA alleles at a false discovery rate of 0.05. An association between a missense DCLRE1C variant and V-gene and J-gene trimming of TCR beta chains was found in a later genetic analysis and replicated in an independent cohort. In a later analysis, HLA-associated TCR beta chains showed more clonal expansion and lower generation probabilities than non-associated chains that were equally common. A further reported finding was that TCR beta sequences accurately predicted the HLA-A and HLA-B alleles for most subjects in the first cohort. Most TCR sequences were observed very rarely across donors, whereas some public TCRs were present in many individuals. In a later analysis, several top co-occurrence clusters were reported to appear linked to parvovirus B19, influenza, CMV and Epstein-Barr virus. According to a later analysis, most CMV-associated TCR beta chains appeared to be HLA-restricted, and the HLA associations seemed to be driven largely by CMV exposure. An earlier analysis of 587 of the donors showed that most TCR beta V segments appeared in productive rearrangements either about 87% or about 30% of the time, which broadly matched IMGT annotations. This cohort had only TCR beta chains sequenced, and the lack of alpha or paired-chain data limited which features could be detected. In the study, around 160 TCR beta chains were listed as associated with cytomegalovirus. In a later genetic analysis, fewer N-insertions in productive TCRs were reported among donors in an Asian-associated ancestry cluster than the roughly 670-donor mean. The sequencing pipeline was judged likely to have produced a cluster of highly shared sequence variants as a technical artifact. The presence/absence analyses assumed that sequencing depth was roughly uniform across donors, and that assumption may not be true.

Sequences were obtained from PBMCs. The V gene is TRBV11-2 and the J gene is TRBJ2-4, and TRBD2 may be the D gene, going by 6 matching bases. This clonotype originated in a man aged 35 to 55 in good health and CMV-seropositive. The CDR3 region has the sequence CASSSLGALAKNSQYF. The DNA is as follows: TGTGCCAGCAGCTCTTTGGGAGCACTAGCCAAAAACAGTCAGTACTTC.